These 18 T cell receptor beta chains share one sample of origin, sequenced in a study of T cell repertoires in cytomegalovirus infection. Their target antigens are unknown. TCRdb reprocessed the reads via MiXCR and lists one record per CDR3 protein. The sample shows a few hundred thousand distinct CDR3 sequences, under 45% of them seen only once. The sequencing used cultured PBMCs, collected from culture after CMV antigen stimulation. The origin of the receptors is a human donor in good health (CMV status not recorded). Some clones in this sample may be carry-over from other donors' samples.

CDR3 in DNA: TGTGCCAGCAGTTTATCGACGGCGACTACCTACAATGAGCAGTTCTTC. Protein: CASSLSTATTYNEQFF. The gene calls are TRBV27 and TRBJ2-1; D is perhaps TRBD2 (5 bases). There are 16 residues in the CDR3. Trimming shortened V by 0 bases and J by 2 bases, and 11 bases separated the two germline ends. Germline V gives CDR1 MNHEY, CDR2 SMNVEV (reference sequence).

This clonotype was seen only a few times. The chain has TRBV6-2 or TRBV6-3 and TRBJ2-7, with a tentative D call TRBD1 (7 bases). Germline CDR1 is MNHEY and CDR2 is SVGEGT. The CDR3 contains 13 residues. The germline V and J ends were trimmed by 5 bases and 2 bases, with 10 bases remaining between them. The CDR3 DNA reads TGTGCCAGCAGTCGGGGGACAGCCTACGAGCAGTACTTC. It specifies CASSRGTAYEQYF.

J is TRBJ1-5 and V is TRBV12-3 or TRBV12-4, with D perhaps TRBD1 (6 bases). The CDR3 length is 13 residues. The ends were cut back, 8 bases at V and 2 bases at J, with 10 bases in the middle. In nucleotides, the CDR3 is TGTGCCAGCCAGGGGCACGGCAATCAGCCCCAGCATTTT. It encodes CASQGHGNQPQHF.

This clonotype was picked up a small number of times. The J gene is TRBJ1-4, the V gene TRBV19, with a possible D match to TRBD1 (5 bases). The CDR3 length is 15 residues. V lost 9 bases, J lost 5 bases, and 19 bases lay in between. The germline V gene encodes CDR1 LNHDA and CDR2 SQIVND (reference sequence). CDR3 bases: TGTGCCAGCAAGGTGGGGGGAGACAGCAATGAAAAACTGTTTTTT. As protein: CASKVGGDSNEKLFF.

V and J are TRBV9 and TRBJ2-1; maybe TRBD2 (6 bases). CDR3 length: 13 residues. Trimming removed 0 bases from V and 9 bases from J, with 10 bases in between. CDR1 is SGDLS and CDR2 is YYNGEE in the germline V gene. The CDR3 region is CASSVAGGTEQFF. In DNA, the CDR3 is TGTGCCAGCAGCGTAGCTGGGGGGACTGAGCAGTTCTTC. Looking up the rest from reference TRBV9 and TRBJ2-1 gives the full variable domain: DSGVTQTPKHLITATGQRVTLRCSPRSGDLSVYWYQQSLDQGLQFLIQYYNGEERAKGNILERFSAQQFPDLHSELNLSSLELGDSALYFCASSVAGGTEQFFGPGTRLTVL.

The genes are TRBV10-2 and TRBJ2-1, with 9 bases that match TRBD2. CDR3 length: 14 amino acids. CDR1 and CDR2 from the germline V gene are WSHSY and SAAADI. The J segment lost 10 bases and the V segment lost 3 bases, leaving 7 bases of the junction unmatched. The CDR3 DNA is TGCGCCAGCAGTGACCCCAGCGGGAGGCACGAGCAGTTCTTC. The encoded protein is CASSDPSGRHEQFF.

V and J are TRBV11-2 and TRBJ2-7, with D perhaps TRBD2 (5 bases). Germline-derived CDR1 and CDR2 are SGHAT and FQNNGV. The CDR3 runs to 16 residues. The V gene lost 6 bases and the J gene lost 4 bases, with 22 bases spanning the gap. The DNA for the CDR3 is TGTGCCAGCAGAGACGGACGGATGAGGAGGAGGTACGAGCAGTACTTC. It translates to CASRDGRMRRRYEQYF.

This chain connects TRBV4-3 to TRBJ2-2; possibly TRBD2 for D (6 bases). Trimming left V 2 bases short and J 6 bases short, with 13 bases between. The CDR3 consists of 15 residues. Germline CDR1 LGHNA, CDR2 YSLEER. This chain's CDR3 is CASSQSLRDSGELFF. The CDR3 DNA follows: TGCGCCAGCAGCCAATCGTTGCGGGATTCCGGGGAGCTGTTTTTT.

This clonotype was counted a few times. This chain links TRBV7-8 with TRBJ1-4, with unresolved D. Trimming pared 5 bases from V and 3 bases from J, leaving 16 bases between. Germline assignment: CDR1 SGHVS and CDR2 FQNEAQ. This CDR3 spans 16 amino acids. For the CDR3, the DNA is TGTGCCAGCAGCCGACTCTCTGACATACCTAATGAAAAACTGTTTTTT. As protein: CASSRLSDIPNEKLFF.

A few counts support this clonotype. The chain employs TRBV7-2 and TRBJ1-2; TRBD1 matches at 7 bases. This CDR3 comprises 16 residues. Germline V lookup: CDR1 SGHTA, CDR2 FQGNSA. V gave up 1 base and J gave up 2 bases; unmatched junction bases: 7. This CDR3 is CASSLVPGQMNYGYTF. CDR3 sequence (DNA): TGTGCCAGCAGCTTAGTACCGGGACAGATGAACTATGGCTACACCTTC.

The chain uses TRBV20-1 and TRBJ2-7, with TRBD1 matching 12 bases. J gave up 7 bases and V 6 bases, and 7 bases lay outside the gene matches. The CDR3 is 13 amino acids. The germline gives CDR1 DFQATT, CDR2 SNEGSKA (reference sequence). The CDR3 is CSATGTGGREQYF. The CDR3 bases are TGCAGTGCCACCGGGACAGGGGGCCGGGAGCAGTACTTC.

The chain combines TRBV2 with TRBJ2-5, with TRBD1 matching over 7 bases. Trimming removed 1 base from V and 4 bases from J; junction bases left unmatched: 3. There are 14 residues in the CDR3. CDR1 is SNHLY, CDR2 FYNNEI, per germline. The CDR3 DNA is TGTGCCAGCAGTGAAGAGGCAGGGGGAGAGACCCAGTACTTC. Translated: CASSEEAGGETQYF.

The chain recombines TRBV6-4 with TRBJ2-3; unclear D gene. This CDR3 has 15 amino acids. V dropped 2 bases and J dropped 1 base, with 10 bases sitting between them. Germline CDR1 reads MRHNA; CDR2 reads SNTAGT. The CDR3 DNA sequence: TGTGCCAGCAGTGACACTCCGTCGGGCACAGATACGCAGTATTTT. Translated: CASSDTPSGTDTQYF.

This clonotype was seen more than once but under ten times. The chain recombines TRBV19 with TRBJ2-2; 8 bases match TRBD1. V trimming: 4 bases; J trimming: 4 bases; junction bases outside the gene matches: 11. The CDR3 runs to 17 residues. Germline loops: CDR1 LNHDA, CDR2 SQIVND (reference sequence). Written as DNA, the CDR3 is TGTGCCAGTAGTACCCCTCCCGGACAGGGTAGCACCGGGGAGCTGTTTTTT. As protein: CASSTPPGQGSTGELFF.

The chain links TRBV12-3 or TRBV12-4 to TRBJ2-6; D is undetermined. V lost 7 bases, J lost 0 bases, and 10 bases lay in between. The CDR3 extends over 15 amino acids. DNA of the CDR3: TGTGCCAGCACCCTCAGGCTCTCTGGGGCCAACGTCCTGACTTTC. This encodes CASTLRLSGANVLTF.

CDR3 residues: CASSIRGYEQYF. For the CDR3, the DNA is TGTGCCAGCAGTATCAGGGGGTACGAGCAGTACTTC. The rearrangement joins TRBV12-3 or TRBV12-4 to TRBJ2-7, with 7 nucleotides matching TRBD1. The J segment lost 4 bases and the V segment lost 5 bases, leaving 2 bases of the junction unmatched. The CDR3 runs 12 residues.

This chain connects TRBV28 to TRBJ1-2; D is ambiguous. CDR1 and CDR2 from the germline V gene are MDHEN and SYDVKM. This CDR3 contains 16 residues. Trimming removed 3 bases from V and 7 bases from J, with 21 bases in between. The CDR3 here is CASSFSPPSRLGGYTF. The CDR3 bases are TGTGCCAGCAGTTTTTCCCCCCCGTCCCGATTGGGTGGCTACACCTTC.

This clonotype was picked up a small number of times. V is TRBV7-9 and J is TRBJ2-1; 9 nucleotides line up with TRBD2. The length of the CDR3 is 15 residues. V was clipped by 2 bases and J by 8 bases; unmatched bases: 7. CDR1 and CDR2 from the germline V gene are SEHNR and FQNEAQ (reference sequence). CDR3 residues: CASSLRGGGADEQFF. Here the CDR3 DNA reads TGTGCCAGCAGCTTAAGGGGCGGGGGGGCAGATGAGCAGTTCTTC.